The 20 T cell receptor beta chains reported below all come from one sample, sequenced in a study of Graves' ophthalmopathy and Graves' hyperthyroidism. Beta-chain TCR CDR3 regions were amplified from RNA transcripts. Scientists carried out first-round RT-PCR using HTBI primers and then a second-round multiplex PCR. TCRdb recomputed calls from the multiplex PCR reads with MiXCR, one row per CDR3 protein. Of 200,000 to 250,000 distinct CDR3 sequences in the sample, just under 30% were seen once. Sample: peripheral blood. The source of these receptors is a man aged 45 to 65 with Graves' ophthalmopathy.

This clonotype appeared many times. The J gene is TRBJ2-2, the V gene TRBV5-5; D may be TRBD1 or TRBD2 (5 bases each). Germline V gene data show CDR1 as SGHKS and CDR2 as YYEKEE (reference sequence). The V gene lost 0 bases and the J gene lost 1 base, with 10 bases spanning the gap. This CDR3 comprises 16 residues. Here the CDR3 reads CASSLARGENTGELFF. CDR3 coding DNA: TGTGCCAGCAGCTTGGCACGGGGCGAGAACACCGGGGAGCTGTTTTTT.

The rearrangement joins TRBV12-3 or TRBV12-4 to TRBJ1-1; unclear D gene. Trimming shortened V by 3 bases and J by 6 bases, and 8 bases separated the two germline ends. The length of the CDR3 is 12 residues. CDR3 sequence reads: CASSFGLPEAFF. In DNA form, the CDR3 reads TGTGCCAGCAGTTTCGGGCTCCCTGAAGCTTTCTTT.

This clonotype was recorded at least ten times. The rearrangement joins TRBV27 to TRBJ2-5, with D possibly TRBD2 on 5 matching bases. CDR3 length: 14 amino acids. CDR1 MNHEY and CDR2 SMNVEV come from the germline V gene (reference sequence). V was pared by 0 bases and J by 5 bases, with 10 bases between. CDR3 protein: CASSLSRVGETQYF. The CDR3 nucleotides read TGTGCCAGCAGTTTATCGAGGGTCGGGGAGACCCAGTACTTC.

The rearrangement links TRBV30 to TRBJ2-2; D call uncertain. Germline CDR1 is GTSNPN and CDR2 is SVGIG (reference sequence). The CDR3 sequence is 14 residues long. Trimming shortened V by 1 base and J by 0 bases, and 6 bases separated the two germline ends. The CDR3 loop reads CAWSDYPNTGELFF. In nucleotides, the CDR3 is TGTGCCTGGAGTGACTACCCGAACACCGGGGAGCTGTTTTTT.

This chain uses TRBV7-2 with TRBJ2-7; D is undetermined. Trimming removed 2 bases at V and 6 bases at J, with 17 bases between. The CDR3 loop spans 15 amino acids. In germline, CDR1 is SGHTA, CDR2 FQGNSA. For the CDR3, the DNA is TGTGCCAGCAGCTTATTCGTTCCCCCCGAAGGCGAGCAGTACTTC. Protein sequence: CASSLFVPPEGEQYF.

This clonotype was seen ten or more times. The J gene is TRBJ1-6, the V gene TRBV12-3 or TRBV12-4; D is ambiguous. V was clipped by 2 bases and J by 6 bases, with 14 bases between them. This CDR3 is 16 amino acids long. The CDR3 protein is CASSLNPQRVNSPLHF. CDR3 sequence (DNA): TGTGCCAGCAGTTTAAACCCCCAGCGGGTTAATTCACCCCTCCACTTT.

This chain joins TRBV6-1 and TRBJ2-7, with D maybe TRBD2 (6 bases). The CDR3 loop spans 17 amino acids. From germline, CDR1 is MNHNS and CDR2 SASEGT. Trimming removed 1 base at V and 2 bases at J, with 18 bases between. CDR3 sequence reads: CASSEVPLGREPYEQYF. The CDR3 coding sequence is TGTGCCAGCAGTGAAGTCCCCTTGGGTCGGGAGCCCTACGAGCAGTACTTC.

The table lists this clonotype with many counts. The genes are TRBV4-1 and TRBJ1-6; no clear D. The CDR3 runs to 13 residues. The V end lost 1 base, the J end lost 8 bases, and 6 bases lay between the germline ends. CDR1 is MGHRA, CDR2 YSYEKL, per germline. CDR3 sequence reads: CASSQGSDSPLHF. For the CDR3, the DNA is TGCGCCAGCAGCCAAGGATCCGATTCACCCCTCCACTTT.

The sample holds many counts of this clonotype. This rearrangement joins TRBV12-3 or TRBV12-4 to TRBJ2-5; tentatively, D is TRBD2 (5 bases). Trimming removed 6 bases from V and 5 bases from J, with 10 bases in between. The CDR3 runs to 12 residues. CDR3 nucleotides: TGTGCCAGCAGCTTCGCGGGCGAGACCCAGTACTTC. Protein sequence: CASSFAGETQYF.

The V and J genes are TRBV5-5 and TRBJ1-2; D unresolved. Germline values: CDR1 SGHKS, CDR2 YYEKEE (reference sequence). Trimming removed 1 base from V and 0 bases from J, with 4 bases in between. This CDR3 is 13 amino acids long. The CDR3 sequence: CASSLNPNYGYTF. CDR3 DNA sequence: TGTGCCAGCAGCTTGAACCCTAACTATGGCTACACCTTC.

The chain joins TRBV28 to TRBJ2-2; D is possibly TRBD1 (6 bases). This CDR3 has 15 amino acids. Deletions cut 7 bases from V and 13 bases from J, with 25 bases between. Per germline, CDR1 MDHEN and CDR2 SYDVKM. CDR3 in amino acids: CASTIQTGPRAGLFF. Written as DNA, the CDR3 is TGTGCCAGCACCATACAGACAGGACCGAGGGCCGGGCTGTTTTTT.

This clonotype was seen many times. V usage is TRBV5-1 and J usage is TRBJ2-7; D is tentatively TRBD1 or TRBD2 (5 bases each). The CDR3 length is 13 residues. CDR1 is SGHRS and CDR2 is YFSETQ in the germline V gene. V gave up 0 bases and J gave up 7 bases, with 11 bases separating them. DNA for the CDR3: TGCGCCAGCAGCTTGGCCCCGGGACGTGAGCAGTACTTC. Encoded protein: CASSLAPGREQYF.

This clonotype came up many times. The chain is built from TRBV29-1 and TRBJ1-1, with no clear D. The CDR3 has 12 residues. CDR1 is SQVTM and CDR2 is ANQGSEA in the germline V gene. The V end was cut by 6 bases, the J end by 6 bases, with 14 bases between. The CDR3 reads CSVQTRSPEAFF. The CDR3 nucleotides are TGCAGCGTCCAGACCCGGTCCCCTGAAGCTTTCTTT.

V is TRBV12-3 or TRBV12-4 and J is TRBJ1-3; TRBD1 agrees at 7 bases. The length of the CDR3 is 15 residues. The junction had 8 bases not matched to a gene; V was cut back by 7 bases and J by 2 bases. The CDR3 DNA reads TGTGCCAGCACCCAGACAGGGATGCCTGGAAACACCATATATTTT. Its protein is CASTQTGMPGNTIYF.

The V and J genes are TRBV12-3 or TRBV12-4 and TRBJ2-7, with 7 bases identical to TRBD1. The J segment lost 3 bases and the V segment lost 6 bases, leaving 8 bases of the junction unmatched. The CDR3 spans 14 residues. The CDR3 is CASSSSQGFYEQYF. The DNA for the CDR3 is TGTGCCAGCAGCTCGTCACAGGGGTTCTACGAGCAGTACTTC.

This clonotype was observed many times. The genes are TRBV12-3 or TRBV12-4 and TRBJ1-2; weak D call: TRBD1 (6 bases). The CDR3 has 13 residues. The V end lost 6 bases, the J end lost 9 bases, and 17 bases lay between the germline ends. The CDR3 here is CASRLNGGNSYTF. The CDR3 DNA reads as TGTGCCAGCAGGCTTAATGGGGGCAACAGCTACACCTTC.

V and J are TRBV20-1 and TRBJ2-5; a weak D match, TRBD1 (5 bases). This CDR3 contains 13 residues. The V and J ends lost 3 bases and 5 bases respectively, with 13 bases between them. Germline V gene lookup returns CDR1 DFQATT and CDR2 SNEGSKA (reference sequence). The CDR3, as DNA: TGCAGTGCTAGGTTCGGACACTTGGAGACCCAGTACTTC. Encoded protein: CSARFGHLETQYF.

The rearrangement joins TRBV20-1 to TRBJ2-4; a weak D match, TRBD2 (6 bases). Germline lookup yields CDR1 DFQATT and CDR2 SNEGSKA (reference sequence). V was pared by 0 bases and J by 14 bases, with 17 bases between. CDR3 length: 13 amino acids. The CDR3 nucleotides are TGCAGTGCTAGAGAGGGCGGGGCCCGGGTGAAGTACTTC. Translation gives CSAREGGARVKYF.

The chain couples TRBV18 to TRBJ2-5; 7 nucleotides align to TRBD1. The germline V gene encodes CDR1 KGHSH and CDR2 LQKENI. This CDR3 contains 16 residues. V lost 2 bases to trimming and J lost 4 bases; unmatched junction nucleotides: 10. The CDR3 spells CASSPFGTVPGETQYF. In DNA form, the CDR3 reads TGTGCCAGCTCACCATTCGGGACAGTTCCAGGAGAGACCCAGTACTTC.

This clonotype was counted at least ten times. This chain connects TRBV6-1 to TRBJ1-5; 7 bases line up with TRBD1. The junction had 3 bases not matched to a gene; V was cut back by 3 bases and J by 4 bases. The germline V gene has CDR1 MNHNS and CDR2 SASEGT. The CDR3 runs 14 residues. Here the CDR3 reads CASSDGTANQPQHF. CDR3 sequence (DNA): TGTGCCAGCAGTGACGGGACAGCAAATCAGCCCCAGCATTTT.